These 2 T cell receptor beta chains were sequenced from one sample in a study of a mutant IDH1 vaccine in newly diagnosed glioma (dated by TCRdb to 2020 to 2023). The sample's time point label is to be understood as: week 5, during vaccination. Every vaccine dose consisted of 300 ug of a 20-mer mutant IDH1 peptide in Montanide, administered subcutaneously together with topical imiquimod. Their antigen targets remain unknown. Library generation was performed with the immunoSEQ multiplex PCR assay. The table was pulled from immuneACCESS by TCRdb, which kept in-frame rearrangements only. Such tables lose some clones; where checked, under half of the loss comes from unresolved V genes, and the rest has no known cause. The table for this sample lists around 56,000 clones; about 86% of them were counted only once. In total, the top ten clones hold around 3.4% of the sample. Here the sequenced sample was PBMCs, taken from a glioma patient whose treatment included an IDH1 peptide vaccine. The origin of the receptors is a man aged 25-40 years with glioma.

This clone was counted between two and nine times. V usage is TRBV19 and J usage is TRBJ1-1, with D possibly TRBD1 on 5 matching bases. Germline V gene lookup returns CDR1 LNHDA and CDR2 SQIVND (reference sequence). CDR3 size: 13 residues. V lost 5 bases and J lost 0, with 7 bases in between. The chain's CDR3 is CASSPGLNTEAFF. The CDR3 DNA is TGTGCCAGTAGTCCGGGACTGAACACTGAAGCTTTCTTT.

This chain links TRBV11-3 with TRBJ2-6; D is unresolved. This CDR3 has 15 amino acids. The germline CDR1 and CDR2 sequences are SGHNT and YENEEA. The V end was cut by 1 base, the J end by 0 bases, with 4 bases between. The CDR3 spells CASSLAGSGANVLTF. In DNA, the CDR3 is TGTGCCAGCAGCTTAGCCGGCTCTGGGGCCAACGTCCTGACTTTC.